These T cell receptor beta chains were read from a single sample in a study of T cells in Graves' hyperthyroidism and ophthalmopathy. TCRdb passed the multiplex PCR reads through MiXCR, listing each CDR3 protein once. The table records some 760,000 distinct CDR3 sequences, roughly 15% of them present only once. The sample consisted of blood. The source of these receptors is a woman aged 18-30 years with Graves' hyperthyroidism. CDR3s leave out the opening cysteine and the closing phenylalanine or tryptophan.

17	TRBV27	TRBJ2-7	ASRGRARGLAGRTYEQY
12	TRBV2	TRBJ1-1	ASRQQGATTEAF
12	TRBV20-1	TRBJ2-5	SARPGPAPETQY
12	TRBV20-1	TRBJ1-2	SARRHRQLYGYT
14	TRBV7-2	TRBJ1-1	ASSPPGGRRNTEAF
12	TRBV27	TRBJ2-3	ASRVLAGADTQY
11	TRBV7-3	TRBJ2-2	ASSLGSFGELF
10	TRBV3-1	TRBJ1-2	ASSQDPRGYT
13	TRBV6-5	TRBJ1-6	ASSYSQGDNSPLH
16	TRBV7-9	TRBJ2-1	ASSQGRSGAAGFWEQF
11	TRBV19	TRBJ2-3	ASRRGSTDTQY
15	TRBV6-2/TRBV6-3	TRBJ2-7	ASSTGVGLAASYEQY
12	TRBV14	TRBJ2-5	ASSQGTTEETQY
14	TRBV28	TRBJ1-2	ASSLSQGQGLYGYT
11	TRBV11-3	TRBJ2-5	ASSPREEETQY
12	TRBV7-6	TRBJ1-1	ASSLGPLTSEAF
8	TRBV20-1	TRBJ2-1	WPSYNEQF
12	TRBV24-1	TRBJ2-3	ATSDLTETDTQY
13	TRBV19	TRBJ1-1	ASSITRWGETEAF
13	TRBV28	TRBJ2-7	ASSLLRQGSDEQY
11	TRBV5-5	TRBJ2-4	ASSLWKRDIQY
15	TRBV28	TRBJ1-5	ASSRQGASYSNQPQH
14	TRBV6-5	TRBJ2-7	ASSYFGTGGIYEQY
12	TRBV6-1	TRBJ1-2	ASSELGQTYGYT
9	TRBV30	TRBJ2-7	AWSRAEEQY
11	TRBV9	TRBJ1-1	ASSVVMNTEAF
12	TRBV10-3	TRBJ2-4	AIRDTGGENIQY
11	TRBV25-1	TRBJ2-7	ASSERISYEQY
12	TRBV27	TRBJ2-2	ACRLATNTGELF
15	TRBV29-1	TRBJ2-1	SVEGYRGLAAYNEQF
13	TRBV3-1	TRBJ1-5	ASSHTRDSNQPQH
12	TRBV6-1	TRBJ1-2	ASRPNRGRGGYT
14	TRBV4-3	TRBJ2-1	ASSSKPASRRDEQF
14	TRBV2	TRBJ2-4	ASSDSRTIAKNIQY
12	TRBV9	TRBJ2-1	ASSGGLLPNEQF
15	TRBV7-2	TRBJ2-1	ASSLVVRLADYNEQF
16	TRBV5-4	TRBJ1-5	ASSPGPGQGRSNQPQH
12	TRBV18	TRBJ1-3	ASSPQGSGNTIY
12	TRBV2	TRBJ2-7	ASANRGGGYEQY
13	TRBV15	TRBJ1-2	ATSRDQGINYGYT
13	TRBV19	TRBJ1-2	ASSIVGGESYGYT
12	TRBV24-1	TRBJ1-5	ATAVAAPNQPQH
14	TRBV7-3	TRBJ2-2	ASSPLTFPTTGELF
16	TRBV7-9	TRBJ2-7	ASSSSPLRLAGANEQY
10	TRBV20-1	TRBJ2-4	SSGTRKNIQY
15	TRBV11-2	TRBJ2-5	ASSRGVGLAALGTQY
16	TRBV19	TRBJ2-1	ASSIDRGRALRYNEQF
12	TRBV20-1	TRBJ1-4	SAGRQGSGEKLF
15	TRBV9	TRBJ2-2	ASRGTSGRGNTGELF
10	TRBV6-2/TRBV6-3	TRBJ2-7	ASSYSYGEQY
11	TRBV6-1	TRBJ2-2	ASSSGRTGELF
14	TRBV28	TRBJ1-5	ASRSPRQSPNQPQH
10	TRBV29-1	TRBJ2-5	SVSGVGETQY
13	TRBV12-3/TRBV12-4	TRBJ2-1	ASSPQGPWGDEQF
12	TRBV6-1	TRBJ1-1	ASSELGGSSEAF